This entry features one T cell receptor beta chain sequence. This specimen comes from a study of blood T cell repertoires in COVID-19. Study-level background: Spain, Italy and the United States supplied samples that represented acute and convalescent COVID-19.

V lost 2 bases and J 0 bases, leaving 5 bases between the germline ends. The CDR3 extends over 15 amino acids. Germline lookup yields CDR1 MNHNS and CDR2 SASEGT. Authors' analysis steps: By means of reference gene primer amplification, nucleated cell counts were estimated. The assay was immunoSEQ multiplex PCR, and TCRdb's table has in-frame clones only and misses some. The D gene and trimming were derived from the DNA, and the V and J assignments and clone size from that table. The sample gives some 3,500 clones, over 60% of which show up once; over 40% is in the top ten. The receptor comes from a human donor in a cohort sampled during active COVID-19. This chain uses TRBV6-1 with TRBJ2-6; D is unclear. The specimen sequenced was peripheral blood. DNA of the CDR3: TGTGCCAGCAGTGAATTGTACTCTGGGGCCAACGTCCTGACTTTC. Its translation: CASSELYSGANVLTF.